A selection of T cell receptor beta chains follows, all from one sample in a study of T cell responses to AZD1222 COVID-19 vaccine. Assay: immunoSEQ multiplex PCR; the TCRdb copy retains only in-frame clones and omits some. The sample has 85,000 to 120,000 clones, around 86% seen once. Sequenced material: peripheral blood, taken on day 0 of AZD1222 vaccination. These receptors all stem from an adult in good health. CDR3s include the opening cysteine and the closing phenylalanine or tryptophan. D genes are given only for firm matches. Part of the rows lack a size; the others show once, few, many or a class for expanded clones.

J gene,V gene,clone size,D gene,CDR3 protein,CDR3 DNA
TRBJ2-1,TRBV7-8,NA,TRBD2,CASSLSGRESFF,TGTGCCAGCAGCTTAAGTGGGCGGGAGTCGTTCTTC
TRBJ1-2,TRBV5-5,few,NA,CASSPGGEGYTF,TGTGCCAGCAGCCCCGGGGGGGAAGGCTACACCTTC
TRBJ1-2,TRBV6-2/TRBV6-3,NA,TRBD1,CASSDAGGKLGYTF,TGTGCCAGCAGTGATGCAGGGGGCAAATTAGGCTACACCTTC
TRBJ2-1,TRBV9,NA,TRBD2,CASGPWTSGRGNEQFF,TGTGCCAGCGGCCCTTGGACTAGCGGGAGGGGGAATGAGCAGTTCTTC
TRBJ1-4,TRBV28,NA,NA,CASSLSGPINEKLFF,TGTGCCAGCAGCTTATCGGGACCGATTAATGAAAAACTGTTTTTT
TRBJ2-7,TRBV6-6,NA,NA,CASSYSQGSYEQYF,TGTGCCAGCAGTTACTCGCAGGGCTCCTACGAGCAGTACTTC
TRBJ2-3,TRBV25-1,once,NA,CATATSNTQYF,TGTGCCACCGCGACATCCAATACGCAGTATTTT
TRBJ2-5,TRBV2,NA,NA,CASRDTQETQYF,TGTGCCAGCAGGGACACCCAAGAGACCCAGTACTTC
TRBJ1-6,TRBV9,NA,NA,CASSVGGVSPLHF,TGTGCCAGCAGCGTAGGAGGGGTTTCACCCCTCCACTTT
TRBJ2-2,TRBV6-2/TRBV6-3,NA,NA,CASSYSVARDGELFF,TGTGCCAGCAGTTACTCGGTAGCTCGGGACGGGGAGCTGTTTTTT
TRBJ1-1,TRBV2,NA,NA,CASSEGGWAEAFF,TGTGCCAGCAGTGAAGGGGGCTGGGCTGAAGCTTTCTTT
TRBJ2-5,TRBV6-4,NA,TRBD1,CASSAPTGLETQYF,TGTGCCAGCAGTGCCCCGACAGGGTTAGAGACCCAGTACTTC
TRBJ1-2,TRBV28,once,TRBD1,CASRGGQGFGYTF,TGTGCCAGCAGGGGGGGACAGGGTTTTGGCTACACCTTC
TRBJ1-3,TRBV5-1,NA,NA,CASSLDTAGSGNTIYF,TGCGCCAGCAGCTTGGATACAGCGGGATCTGGAAACACCATATATTTT
TRBJ1-4,TRBV4-3,NA,NA,CASSPRGFATNEKLFF,TGCGCCAGCAGCCCCCGGGGGTTCGCAACTAATGAAAAACTGTTTTTT
TRBJ1-5,TRBV28,NA,NA,CALDPGRGNQPQHF,TGTGCCCTGGACCCCGGTCGGGGCAATCAGCCCCAGCATTTT
TRBJ1-5,TRBV7-2,NA,NA,CASSAGDLMGGQPQHF,TGTGCCAGCAGCGCGGGGGACCTCATGGGCGGTCAGCCCCAGCATTTT
TRBJ1-5,TRBV2,NA,NA,CASQRDSNQPQHF,TGTGCCAGCCAGAGGGATAGCAATCAGCCCCAGCATTTT
TRBJ1-2,TRBV28,once,NA,CASSTTGYGYTF,TGTGCCAGCAGCACAACCGGCTATGGCTACACCTTC
TRBJ1-3,TRBV19,NA,TRBD1,CATGGTAGNTIYF,TGTGCCACCGGCGGGACAGCTGGAAACACCATATATTTT
TRBJ1-2,TRBV19,NA,NA,CASRTFAGSAYGYTF,TGTGCCAGTAGAACATTCGCCGGGTCCGCATATGGCTACACCTTC
TRBJ1-5,TRBV7-8,NA,NA,CASSLARGSNQPQHF,TGTGCCAGCAGCTTAGCCCGGGGGAGCAATCAGCCCCAGCATTTT
TRBJ2-7,TRBV14,NA,NA,CASSLRPSHEQYF,TGTGCCAGCAGCCTCCGGCCTAGCCACGAGCAGTACTTC
TRBJ2-7,TRBV27,NA,TRBD1,CASSLSVQGSYEQYF,TGTGCCAGCAGTTTATCGGTACAGGGGTCCTACGAGCAGTACTTC
TRBJ1-3,TRBV7-2,NA,NA,CASSPSQGFGNTIYF,TGTGCCAGCAGCCCGAGTCAGGGCTTCGGAAACACCATATATTTT
TRBJ1-3,TRBV5-1,NA,NA,CASSLDTSGNTIYF,TGCGCCAGCAGCTTAGACACCTCTGGAAACACCATATATTTT
TRBJ1-2,TRBV7-9,NA,TRBD1,CASSWTGAAGYTF,TGTGCCAGCAGCTGGACAGGGGCGGCTGGCTACACCTTC
TRBJ2-1,TRBV19,NA,NA,CASSIGLGWGANEQFF,TGTGCCAGTAGTATAGGGCTAGGCTGGGGGGCAAATGAGCAGTTCTTC
TRBJ1-1,TRBV2,NA,NA,CASSKRQIKNTEAFF,TGTGCCAGCAGTAAAAGACAGATTAAGAACACTGAAGCTTTCTTT
TRBJ1-4,TRBV15,NA,TRBD1,CATTKTGGTNEKLFF,TGTGCCACCACGAAAACAGGGGGGACTAATGAAAAACTGTTTTTT
TRBJ2-2,TRBV7-2,NA,NA,CASSYSGTRLTGELFF,TGTGCCAGCAGCTACTCCGGGACAAGGCTCACCGGGGAGCTGTTTTTT
TRBJ2-5,TRBV29-1,NA,TRBD1,CSVDGQGWETQYF,TGCAGCGTTGACGGACAGGGCTGGGAGACCCAGTACTTC
TRBJ1-3,TRBV6-5,NA,NA,CASSPDWERGNTIYF,TGTGCCAGCAGTCCAGATTGGGAAAGGGGAAACACCATATATTTT
TRBJ2-3,TRBV6-2/TRBV6-3,NA,NA,CASSRKVTWDTQYF,TGTGCCAGCAGCAGAAAAGTCACTTGGGATACGCAGTATTTT
TRBJ2-7,TRBV7-3,few,TRBD2,CASSQAGGRKLGEQYF,TGTGCCAGCTCTCAAGCGGGGGGACGAAAACTCGGCGAGCAGTACTTC
TRBJ1-5,TRBV19,NA,NA,CASSIGLSNQPQHF,TGTGCCAGTAGTATTGGTCTTAGCAATCAGCCCCAGCATTTT
TRBJ2-2,TRBV7-9,NA,TRBD1,CASSGTGKPGELFF,TGTGCCAGCAGCGGGACAGGGAAGCCCGGGGAGCTGTTTTTT
TRBJ1-1,TRBV6-6,NA,TRBD1,CASSYGTGRLNTEAFF,TGTGCCAGCAGTTATGGGACAGGGCGACTGAACACTGAAGCTTTCTTT
TRBJ2-2,TRBV28,NA,TRBD1,CASSLRDRAYTGELFF,TGTGCCAGCAGTTTAAGGGACAGGGCTTACACCGGGGAGCTGTTTTTT
TRBJ2-1,TRBV2,NA,NA,CASSQSGRAYNEQFF,TGTGCCAGCAGCCAGTCCGGACGGGCCTACAATGAGCAGTTCTTC
TRBJ1-5,TRBV7-2,NA,NA,CASSLRTAYSNQPQHF,TGTGCCAGCAGCTTACGGACAGCATATAGCAATCAGCCCCAGCATTTT
TRBJ1-1,TRBV15,NA,TRBD1,CATSRDRGPNTEAFF,TGTGCCACCAGCAGAGACAGGGGGCCCAACACTGAAGCTTTCTTT
TRBJ2-7,TRBV27,NA,TRBD2,CASSFPTGGTSGGPPGEQYF,TGTGCCAGCAGTTTCCCGACAGGGGGGACTAGCGGGGGCCCACCTGGGGAGCAGTACTTC
TRBJ2-3,TRBV5-1,NA,NA,CASSRDTPDTQYF,TGCGCCAGCAGTAGGGACACGCCGGATACGCAGTATTTT
TRBJ2-1,TRBV6-2/TRBV6-3,NA,TRBD1,CASSSPGQGVSEQFF,TGTGCCAGCAGTTCACCGGGACAGGGGGTGAGTGAGCAGTTCTTC
TRBJ1-1,TRBV9,NA,NA,CASSPPGGATEAFF,TGTGCCAGCAGCCCCCCCGGGGGGGCCACTGAAGCTTTCTTT